This T cell receptor (beta chain) was retrieved from a study of T cell responses to AZD1222 COVID-19 vaccine (dated by TCRdb to the early 2020s). In the study overall: Because spike-specific TCR depth and breadth did not differ between the two schedules, AZD1222 recipients who got a second dose at roughly 4 weeks were pooled with those who got a second dose at roughly 12 weeks. TCR sequencing was performed for roughly 250 trial participants, of whom 200 to 220 were given two doses of AZD1222 and around 25 were given two doses of MenACWY control vaccine. Trial participants were enrolled by age into 18-55, 56-69 and 70-plus year subgroups, with approximately 150, 28 and 58 TCR-sequenced participants respectively. Paper-wide results and their limitations: After two AZD1222 doses, spike-specific TCR breadth and depth were significantly higher than at day 0 and than in MenACWY recipients. Because no day 14 peak-response samples were available, the repertoires could be characterized only after the peak T cell response. Nearly half of unique spike-specific TCRs reportedly recognized epitopes outside regions mutated in the B.1.351 and B.1.1.7 variants. The 56-69-year group was small, and its depth increase did not reach significance, likely because of low power. Participants were mostly white British and included more females than males, and it was suggested by the authors that clonal diversity may have been underestimated. The vaccine-associated CD4 TCRs covered the entire spike protein, and the dominant responses fell in regions 160-218 and 743-854. Only five to seven AZD1222 recipients were SARS-CoV-2 seropositive at baseline, limiting conclusions about previously exposed vaccinees.

Read against the paper, the sample's time point label means: baseline before first vaccination. Vaccinee samples were obtained from the UK trials COV001 and COV002, which included a single-blind randomized controlled phase 2/3 trial of AZD1222 (ChAdOx1 nCoV-19) in healthy adults. Trial participant PBMC samples were collected at day 0 and day 28 after the second dose for TCRbeta chain sequencing. Including cysteine and phenylalanine, the CDR3 has 15 amino acids. The read is trimmed to its CDR3 DNA, 45 bases read in frame from base 1. Compared with germline, V lacks 4 bases and J lacks 0 bases; bases without a gene match: 7. Taken from the germline V gene, the CDR1 and CDR2 loops are SGHRS and YFSETQ. Regarding this clone: What this receptor recognizes is not known. No base-level quality is on record; no much larger clone is a single base apart.

The CDR3 regions of human TCRbeta chains were analyzed by immunosequencing. The authors processed their data as follows. TCRs in the repertoires were compared against a reference library of SARS-CoV-2-specific TCRs that had been generated with the MIRA antigen-specificity platform. Breadth meant the fraction of unique TCRs that were SARS-CoV-2-associated, whereas depth meant the fraction of total T cells that were SARS-CoV-2-associated. Using the MIRA data, each spike-specific TCR was assigned both to the spike region to which the TCR was reactive and to a CD4 or CD8 class. Log10-transformed breadth and depth values were compared by one-way ANOVA with Sidak's multiple comparisons tests. Imported from immuneACCESS, the table was reduced by TCRdb to in-frame sequences with V and J called. These copies leave out some clones; in studies compared against another copy, an unresolved V gene accounts for under half, and the cause of the remainder is not known. For V, J and clone size, that table is used; D and trimming come from the DNA. For this sample there are approximately 100,000 clones; around nine tenths appear just once. Less than 9.5% of the sample lies in the top ten.

The source is an adult in good health. The chain uses TRBV5-1 and TRBJ2-7, with 7 junctional bases fitting TRBD1. The material was peripheral blood, obtained on day 0 of AZD1222 vaccination. The CDR3 has the sequence CASSPGTATSYEQYF. The DNA sequence is given as TGCGCCAGCAGCCCCGGGACAGCAACCTCCTACGAGCAGTACTTC.